This T cell receptor beta chain was captured in a study of vaccination and CD4 T cells after COVID-19. Overall study context: After nasal swab PCR-confirmed SARS-CoV-2, under 10 convalescents had mild disease and one severe. Study results and limitations: In median terms, SARS-CoV-2-reactive clonotypes went from approximately 21 to 40, a nonsignificant rise.

Notes on this clonotype: The antigen is undetermined.

An Oncomine TCR Beta short-read assay was used to sequence the DNA from cultured CD4+ T cells. MiXCR was run by TCRdb on the PCR reads, yielding one entry per CDR3 protein. The sample has around 12,000 distinct CDR3 sequences, 75% seen once. Treatment described: approximately 10-day PBMC culture with coronavirus spike peptide pools or control peptides (ViraFEST assay). Scientists separated out CD4+ T cells through negative selection following 10 days in culture. V was pared by 5 bases and J by 5 bases, with 9 bases between. The CDR3 is 13 residues long. Germline V lookup: CDR1 SEHNR, CDR2 FQNEAQ (reference sequence).

The clonotype was recovered from a human donor who had recovered from COVID-19. This rearrangement joins TRBV7-9 to TRBJ2-2; D gene unclear. The specimen was CD4+ T cells from blood, cultured in vitro. CDR3 nucleotides: TGTGCCAGCAGCCCGGGTCTTACCGGGGAGCTGTTTTTT. It translates to CASSPGLTGELFF. The complete variable domain, with remaining parts taken from reference TRBV7-9 and TRBJ2-2, reads DTGVSQNPRHKITKRGQNVTFRCDPISEHNRLYWYRQTLGQGPEFLTYFQNEAQLEKSRLLSDRFSAERPKGSFSTLEIQRTEQGDSAMYLCASSPGLTGELFFGEGSRLTVL.